This entry is about one TCR beta chain. No antigen is known for it. Amplifying from RNA transcripts, the study obtained TCR beta CDR3 regions. Second-round multiplex PCR followed a first-round RT-PCR using HTBI primers. TCRdb reprocessed the multiplex PCR reads with MiXCR, giving one entry per CDR3 protein. Here the sample spans about 740,000 distinct CDR3 sequences, 40% being singletons. The CDR3 consists of 14 residues. V lost 6 bases and J 7 bases, leaving 16 bases between the germline ends. CDR1 and CDR2 from the germline V gene are LNHDA and SQIVND (reference sequence). The sample comes from a study of Graves' ophthalmopathy and Graves' hyperthyroidism. General observations from the study: In blood, most expanded thyroid clonotypes above 0.001 frequency were also detected. Sensitivity reached 87.88% and specificity about 80% for a 13-signature model separating ophthalmopathy from stable hyperthyroidism.

Symptoms, serum thyroxine and TRAb, thyroid ultrasound, and orbital computed tomography formed the diagnostic basis. The sequencing input was peripheral blood. This sequence was found in an adult man with Graves' ophthalmopathy. V and J are TRBV19 and TRBJ1-5, with D maybe TRBD1 (6 bases). Written as DNA, the CDR3 is TGTGCCAGTAGCGTACAGGGCAGAAGCCAGCCCCAGCATTTT. Protein product: CASSVQGRSQPQHF.